The 25 T cell receptor beta chains presented below share a single source sample, sequenced in a study of PD-1 blockade in mismatch repair-deficient tumors (dated by TCRdb to the late 2010s). The library was generated by the immunoSEQ multiplex PCR assay. As stored in TCRdb, this immuneACCESS dataset retains in-frame rearrangements with V and J assigned. A fraction of the clones does not appear; measured against another copy, unresolved V genes explain less than half of the discrepancy, and the remainder lacks a known reason. The sample contains 130,000 or so clones, around 86% of them found a single time. Roughly 14% of the sample is held by the ten biggest clonotypes. This material consisted of peripheral blood, taken 44 weeks after starting pembrolizumab. Receptor source: an adult with mismatch repair-deficient cancer.

This chain connects TRBV10-2 to TRBJ2-1; maybe TRBD1 (6 bases). CDR3 length: 12 amino acids. V lost 8 bases, J lost 8 bases, and 13 bases lay in between. Germline loops: CDR1 WSHSY, CDR2 SAAADI. The DNA for the CDR3 is TGCGCCAGCCGTCACTCAGGGGATGAGCAGTTCTTC. It is translated as CASRHSGDEQFF.

V usage is TRBV27 and J usage is TRBJ1-2; 12 positions match TRBD1. Looked up from germline, CDR1 is MNHEY and CDR2 is SMNVEV (reference sequence). The CDR3 spans 17 residues. Trimming at V came to 6 bases and at J to 6 bases, leaving 14 bases not matched to a gene. CDR3 sequence (DNA): TGTGCCAGCAGATCTCCAACCCGGGACAGGGGGCTAAATGGCTACACCTTC. The encoded protein is CASRSPTRDRGLNGYTF.

The V call is TRBV11-2, the J call TRBJ2-7, with TRBD2 matching over 8 bases. The junction had 8 bases not matched to a gene; V was cut back by 3 bases and J by 4 bases. This CDR3 has 15 amino acids. In germline, CDR1 is SGHAT, CDR2 FQNNGV. The CDR3 loop reads CASSFSGLVYYEQYF. In DNA, the CDR3 is TGTGCCAGCAGCTTTTCGGGACTAGTCTATTACGAGCAGTACTTC.

This clone showed up just once. The CDR3 DNA reads TGTGCCTGGAGTCTCGGTGGGACCTATCCCCAAAGCATCGGGGAAGAAAAACTGTTTTTT. Protein sequence: CAWSLGGTYPQSIGEEKLFF. This chain joins TRBV30 and TRBJ1-4; tentative D call: TRBD1 (5 bases). This CDR3 has 20 residues. Trimming took 2 bases from V and 8 from J, leaving 33 bases between them. The germline V gene encodes CDR1 GTSNPN and CDR2 SVGIG (reference sequence).

This chain connects TRBV27 to TRBJ1-1; possible D gene TRBD1, 5 bases. The V gene's germline CDR1 is MNHEY and CDR2 SMNVEV (reference sequence). This CDR3 contains 13 residues. Trimming left V 7 bases short and J 1 base short, with 10 bases between. CDR3: CASIDTGNTEAFF. The CDR3 DNA sequence: TGTGCCAGCATCGATACAGGGAACACTGAAGCTTTCTTT.

The chain recombines TRBV11-3 with TRBJ2-1; 7 positions match TRBD2. Trimming removed 1 base from V and 5 bases from J; junction bases left unmatched: 8. The germline gives CDR1 SGHNT, CDR2 YENEEA. The CDR3 is 16 residues long. CDR3 region: CASSLGLSGLHNEQFF. The CDR3 nucleotides are TGTGCCAGCAGCTTAGGTCTTAGCGGGCTACACAATGAGCAGTTCTTC. Full variable domain (remainder filled in from reference TRBV11-3 and TRBJ2-1): EAGVVQSPRYKIIEKKQPVAFWCNPISGHNTLYWYLQNLGQGPELLIRYENEEAVDDSQLPKDRFSAERLKGVDSTLKIQPAELGDSAVYLCASSLGLSGLHNEQFFGPGTRLTVL.

J is TRBJ2-1 and V is TRBV4-1, with 12 nucleotides matching TRBD2. Germline V gene data show CDR1 as MGHRA and CDR2 as YSYEKL. CDR3 length equals 15 residues. The V and J ends lost 3 bases and 7 bases, in that order; junction bases with no gene match: 4. The CDR3 is CASSQTSGSGNEQFF. DNA of the CDR3: TGCGCCAGCAGCCAGACTAGCGGGAGCGGGAATGAGCAGTTCTTC.

The genes are TRBV27 and TRBJ2-7; 12 bases match TRBD2. From germline, CDR1 is MNHEY and CDR2 SMNVEV (reference sequence). The CDR3 covers 16 residues. With 3 bases clipped from V and 3 bases from J, the junction kept 6 bases outside the gene matches. CDR3 loop: CASSLMLAGGRYEQYF. The CDR3 DNA is TGTGCCAGCAGTTTGATGCTAGCGGGAGGGCGCTACGAGCAGTACTTC.

CDR3 loop: CASSEPPGRRQETQYF. As DNA, the CDR3 is TGTGCCAGCAGTGAACCTCCGGGACGACGCCAAGAGACCCAGTACTTC. The chain combines TRBV6-1 with TRBJ2-5; D is tentatively TRBD1 or TRBD2 (5 bases each). Germline V gene sequence: CDR1 MNHNS, CDR2 SASEGT. The CDR3 extends over 16 amino acids. Trimming removed 2 bases from V and 1 base from J, with 14 bases in between.

The rearrangement uses TRBV6-5 and TRBJ1-5; possibly TRBD1 for D (5 bases). The CDR3 spans 13 residues. CDR1 MNHEY and CDR2 SVGAGI come from the germline V gene. Trimming shortened V by 2 bases and J by 7 bases, and 9 bases separated the two germline ends. The CDR3 loop reads CASSYGRDQPQHF. As DNA, the CDR3 is TGTGCCAGCAGTTACGGAAGGGACCAGCCCCAGCATTTT.

The J gene is TRBJ2-5, the V gene TRBV29-1; D gene unclear. The CDR3 runs 15 residues. Trimming stripped 5 bases from V and 1 base from J, with 17 bases between. From germline, CDR1 is SQVTM and CDR2 ANQGSEA. The CDR3 DNA follows: TGCAGCGTTACGTCGGCGAGGCGGTCCCAAGAGACCCAGTACTTC. It encodes CSVTSARRSQETQYF.

The rearrangement uses TRBV5-1 and TRBJ2-7; 10 nucleotides match TRBD2. Germline CDR1 and CDR2: SGHRS and YFSETQ. The length of the CDR3 is 17 residues. V gave up 0 bases and J gave up 4 bases; unmatched junction bases: 10. CDR3 loop: CASSLGPLAGVVYEQYF. The CDR3 DNA reads as TGCGCCAGCAGCTTGGGTCCCCTAGCGGGAGTGGTGTACGAGCAGTACTTC. The whole variable domain, filled in from reference TRBV5-1 and TRBJ2-7, reads KAGVTQTPRYLIKTRGQQVTLSCSPISGHRSVSWYQQTPGQGLQFLFEYFSETQRNKGNFPGRFSGRQFSNSRSEMNVSTLELGDSALYLCASSLGPLAGVVYEQYFGPGTRLTVT.

The CDR3 coding sequence is TGTGCCTGGAGTGTAGGGGGAGGTATCTACGAGCAGTACTTC. Its translation is CAWSVGGGIYEQYF. The rearrangement joins TRBV30 to TRBJ2-7, with D possibly called TRBD1 or TRBD2 (6 bases each). The germline CDR1 and CDR2 sequences are GTSNPN and SVGIG (reference sequence). Trimming removed 0 bases from V and 3 bases from J, with 12 bases in between. CDR3 size: 14 residues.

This chain joins TRBV18 and TRBJ2-3; D might be TRBD1 (5 bases). With 6 bases removed from V and 2 bases from J, the gap between germline ends came to 18 bases. Germline V gene data show CDR1 as KGHSH and CDR2 as LQKENI. CDR3 length: 16 residues. The CDR3 nucleotides read TGTGCCAGCTCCCCGAGAGATGGGGCCTTCACAGATACGCAGTATTTT. Translation: CASSPRDGAFTDTQYF.

This rearrangement joins TRBV6-5 to TRBJ2-5; the D is unclear. Germline loops: CDR1 MNHEY, CDR2 SVGAGI. Trimming pared 5 bases from V and 9 bases from J, leaving 16 bases between. The CDR3 covers 13 residues. In DNA, the CDR3 is TGTGCCAGCAGTCCCTCGGACGTCCTCGCCCAGTACTTC. It encodes CASSPSDVLAQYF.

The chain uses TRBV5-1 and TRBJ2-7; TRBD2 aligns across 9 bases. V gave up 6 bases and J gave up 2 bases; unmatched junction bases: 6. The CDR3 consists of 14 residues. Germline V CDR1 and CDR2: SGHRS, YFSETQ. In DNA, the CDR3 is TGCGCCAGCACCGACCGACTAGCGGCCTACGAGCAGTACTTC. Translated: CASTDRLAAYEQYF. Variable domain in full (rest from reference TRBV5-1 and TRBJ2-7): KAGVTQTPRYLIKTRGQQVTLSCSPISGHRSVSWYQQTPGQGLQFLFEYFSETQRNKGNFPGRFSGRQFSNSRSEMNVSTLELGDSALYLCASTDRLAAYEQYFGPGTRLTVT.

This chain links TRBV4-2 with TRBJ1-2; the match to TRBD1 covers 7 bases. The germline CDR1 and CDR2 sequences are LGHNA and YNFKEQ. This CDR3 contains 15 residues. V was clipped by 3 bases and J by 4 bases; unmatched bases: 8. The CDR3 DNA sequence: TGTGCCAGCAGCCAGGCGACAGGGCTTGGCTATGGCTACACCTTC. It codes for CASSQATGLGYGYTF.

This chain links TRBV7-2 with TRBJ2-7; 9 bases are a match to TRBD2. V trimming: 4 bases; J trimming: 5 bases; junction bases outside the gene matches: 6. The CDR3 is made up of 14 amino acids. Germline V gene lookup returns CDR1 SGHTA and CDR2 FQGNSA. The CDR3 bases are TGTGCCAGCAGCTCAGGGACTAGCAGGCACGAGCAGTACTTC. Its translation: CASSSGTSRHEQYF.

This clone has just one count. As DNA, the CDR3 is TGCAGCGTTGCGGGAACCCTCACAGATACGCAGTATTTT. Protein sequence: CSVAGTLTDTQYF. The gene calls are TRBV29-1 and TRBJ2-3; a weak D match, TRBD2 (5 bases). Germline CDR1 SQVTM, CDR2 ANQGSEA. Trimming removed 4 bases at V and 2 bases at J, with 10 bases between. This CDR3 is 13 amino acids long.

The V and J genes are TRBV30 and TRBJ2-1; 9 bases line up with TRBD2. From germline, CDR1 is GTSNPN and CDR2 SVGIG (reference sequence). The V gene end was trimmed by 1 base and the J gene end by 8 bases; junction bases not matched to a gene: 0. This CDR3 is built from 12 residues. Here the CDR3 reads CAWSGLADEQFF. The CDR3 DNA reads as TGTGCCTGGAGTGGACTAGCGGATGAGCAGTTCTTC.

This clone was found once. The chain couples TRBV25-1 to TRBJ1-2, with D uncertain. From germline, CDR1 is MGHDK and CDR2 SYGVNS. The ends were cut back, 3 bases at V and 5 bases at J, with 13 bases in the middle. This CDR3 spans 14 amino acids. CDR3 residues: CASSEGMGRYGYTF. CDR3 coding DNA: TGTGCCAGCAGTGAGGGGATGGGGAGGTATGGCTACACCTTC.

The chain recombines TRBV19 with TRBJ2-1; D might be TRBD2 (6 bases). The V end lost 5 bases, the J end lost 8 bases, and 13 bases lay between the germline ends. This CDR3 spans 13 amino acids. In germline, CDR1 is LNHDA, CDR2 SQIVND (reference sequence). DNA for the CDR3: TGTGCCAGTAGTCCCAAGACTAGTTATGAGCAGTTCTTC. Translation gives CASSPKTSYEQFF.

The chain couples TRBV5-1 to TRBJ1-1; possible D gene TRBD1, 5 bases. The CDR3 has 16 residues. The germline V and J ends were trimmed by 0 bases and 5 bases, with 17 bases remaining between them. Germline V gene data show CDR1 as SGHRS and CDR2 as YFSETQ. This chain's CDR3 is CASSLAIPGGKTEAFF. The CDR3 DNA follows: TGCGCCAGCAGCTTGGCCATCCCCGGGGGGAAGACTGAAGCTTTCTTT.

This chain joins TRBV10-1 and TRBJ1-1; 8 nucleotides line up with TRBD1. The CDR3 extends over 13 amino acids. Germline V gene lookup returns CDR1 WNHNN and CDR2 SYGVQD (reference sequence). V gave up 6 bases and J gave up 5 bases; unmatched junction bases: 5. CDR3: CASSDRGYTEAFF. The CDR3 DNA is TGCGCCAGCAGCGACAGGGGCTATACTGAAGCTTTCTTT.

The chain links TRBV28 to TRBJ2-7; D unresolved. The CDR3 runs to 12 residues. V lost 7 bases to trimming and J lost 2 bases, with 9 bases between them. Germline V lookup: CDR1 MDHEN, CDR2 SYDVKM. The CDR3 spells CASTKGPYEQYF. CDR3 nucleotides: TGTGCCAGCACTAAAGGTCCCTACGAGCAGTACTTC.